The clone carrying this T cell receptor beta chain was picked up many times. For TCR beta, libraries came from iRepertoire HTBI primers and Arm-PCR of CDR3 regions. TCRdb ran MiXCR on the multiplex PCR reads and lists one entry per CDR3 protein. The sample lists some 220,000 distinct CDR3 sequences; approximately 18% were seen once. The CDR3 runs to 17 residues. The V segment lost 1 base and the J segment 7 bases; nucleotides outside the gene matches: 9. The V gene's germline CDR1 is MGHRA and CDR2 YSYEKL. The sample belongs to a study of regulatory T cells in long-lasting Graves disease. Time point reported: newly diagnosed GD, antithyroid drugs for less than 3 months. Isolated PBMC RNA provided the starting material for the TCR library. By American Thyroid Association guidelines, Graves' disease was diagnosed in the cohort. These data were also reused for a study on T cells in Graves' hyperthyroidism and ophthalmopathy. Per that study: HTBI primers were the set used in a first-round RT-PCR of the TCR CDR3.

Source: peripheral blood mononuclear cells (PBMCs), taken at new diagnosis, from a patient treated with antithyroid drugs. This rearrangement joins TRBV4-1 to TRBJ2-1, with 11 bases identical to TRBD2. The sequence was obtained from a woman between 25 and 40 years old with Graves disease. The CDR3 reads CASSQAFSGRAKNEQFF. For the CDR3, the DNA is TGCGCCAGCAGCCAAGCATTTAGCGGGAGGGCGAAGAATGAGCAGTTCTTC.